The T cell receptor (beta chain) under discussion was sequenced for a study of regulatory T cells in long-lasting Graves disease. Arm-PCR with iRepertoire HTBI primers amplified the CDR3 regions for these TCR beta libraries. In TCRdb, the multiplex PCR reads were re-called with MiXCR into one record per CDR3 protein. This sample yields 500,000 to 700,000 distinct CDR3 sequences, of which about 32% are seen a single time; under 55% belongs to the top ten. Points from the study as a whole: More public clonotypes were shared by persistent patients (fewer than 3,000) than by new patients (approximately 1,000). Sample size, which was small, may have reduced accuracy.

The time point here: persistent/refractory GD, antithyroid drugs over 5 years with positive TRAb. Preparation of the TCR library used RNA extracted from PBMCs. From each patient, roughly 9 milliliters of peripheral blood was drawn and collected into an EDTA anticoagulant tube. In the case of this clonotype: Its antigen remains unknown.

The CDR3 is 11 residues long. After removal of 4 bases from V and 8 bases from J, the junction contained 2 bases not matched to a gene. Germline CDR1 and CDR2: SQVTM and ANQGSEA. The clonotype comes from a female donor with Graves disease. Sample: peripheral blood mononuclear cells (PBMCs), taken when the disease was refractory, from a patient treated with antithyroid drugs. This chain joins TRBV29-1 and TRBJ2-1, with 7 bases matching TRBD2. The CDR3, as DNA: TGCAGCGTTGCTCGGGGGGATGAGCAGTTCTTC. Its translation is CSVARGDEQFF.